This T cell receptor (beta chain) was captured in a study of T cell responses to AZD1222 COVID-19 vaccine. Whole-study results and caveats: Seropositive AZD1222 recipients at baseline numbered only five or six. Donors were mostly white British, more females; clonal diversity possibly underestimated. Two doses of AZD1222 preceded a rise in Spike-specific TCR breadth and depth.

Details on this clone: Its cognate antigen is unknown. The same CDR3 arises from other DNA sequences in this sample as well.

Here immunoSEQ multiplex PCR was the method, and the copy in TCRdb shows in-frame clones only, minus some. The table shows 250,000 to 300,000 clones, with almost 95% occurring only once. Doses given second, at about 4 or about 12 weeks, were pooled. Germline V gene data show CDR1 as MDHEN and CDR2 as SYDVKM. This CDR3 comprises 14 residues. V was trimmed by 4 bases and J by 2 bases, leaving 11 bases between them. Sample: peripheral blood, taken 28 days after the second AZD1222 dose. V gene TRBV28 combines with J gene TRBJ1-2; the D gene is possibly TRBD1 (5 bases). The clonotype was recovered from an adult who received the AZD1222 COVID-19 vaccine. DNA of the CDR3: TGTGCCAGCAGTTCGGGACCCGCAAACTATGGCTACACCTTC. Translated: CASSSGPANYGYTF.